What follows is one T cell receptor beta chain and its context. The specificity of this receptor is unknown. There are no base qualities to consult, and no much larger clone falls within one base. The CDR3 sequence holds 15 residues, the cysteine and phenylalanine included. Left in the record is the CDR3 DNA by itself, 45 bases read in frame from the first base. Compared with germline, V lacks 5 bases and J lacks 3 bases; bases without a gene match: 7. TRIzol reagent was used to extract total RNA from the cultured T cells. TCRbeta libraries were amplified from RNA by 5' rapid amplification of cDNA ends (5'RACE). Library concentration and integrity were checked with Qubit, an Agilent instrument, and quantitative PCR before sequencing. A commercial service provider sequenced the qualified libraries on Illumina HiSeq or MiSeq. Turning to the authors' computational methods: MiXCR version 1.8.2 was used to identify TCR sequences in each sample. For a clone to be considered qualified, a CDR3 longer than four amino acids, an in-frame nucleotide length, and the absence of a stop codon were required. A read containing the complete CDR3 structure was counted as an effective read. RT-PCR with 24 Vbeta primers, GeneScan spectratyping, and Sanger sequencing were used to validate expanded clones. Through fastp at Q25 and MiXCR, TCRdb rebuilt clones from the public reads, retaining in-frame beta chains. Each entry is one CDR3 protein sequence, shown with its most common DNA and genes. The V and J calls shown here were made by TCRdb, not taken from the authors' results. The sample includes over 10,000 distinct CDR3 sequences, with about two fifths observed a single time. About 33% of the sample lies in the top ten.

The record originates from a study of T cell repertoires and leukemia-associated antigens (dated by TCRdb to between 2018 and 2021). With regard to the full study: Each sample yielded about 5.1 to 6.6 million read pairs and roughly 3.3 to 5.0 million effective reads, 15 million to 20 million effective reads overall. The study aimed to identify which antigen a TCR Vbeta21 clone previously found in CML patients recognizes, using in vitro peptide stimulation of healthy T cells. General study outcomes and caveats: The antigen specificity and function of the expanded clones were not directly tested and needed further investigation. Numbers of Vbeta genes (roughly 63), Jbeta genes (more than 12), VDJ rearrangements and unique CDR3s did not differ significantly among the four groups.

As a first step, CD3+ T cells were rested overnight at 2.5 million cells/mL in RPMI 1640 lacking fetal bovine serum. MACS immunomagnetic beads were used, per the manufacturer's instructions, to isolate CD3+ T cells from PBMCs. Sequenced input: CD3+ T cells sorted from blood and cultured. The sequence came from a female donor in good health. The chain is encoded by TRBV12-3 or TRBV12-4 joined to TRBJ2-7; the central 10 bases match TRBD2. The bases are TGTGCCAGCAGTCCTTCCCTAGCGGGAGTCTACGAGCAGTACTTC. Protein translation: CASSPSLAGVYEQYF.